Shown below are 21 T cell receptor beta chains from a single sample sequenced in a study of vaccination and CD4 T cells after COVID-19. The treatment here: approximately nine-day PBMC culture with coronavirus spike peptide pools or control peptides (ViraFEST assay). No antigens are known for them. Sequence data for DNA of cultured CD4+ T cells were generated by the Oncomine TCR Beta short-read assay. TCRdb recomputed calls from the PCR reads with MiXCR, one row per CDR3 protein. The sample comprises tens of thousands of distinct CDR3 sequences, approximately 57% of which are singletons, and 13% rests with the top ten. The source was CD4+ T cells from blood, cultured in vitro, collected after SARS-CoV-2 vaccination. The receptors here all came from a human donor who received a COVID-19 vaccine.

This clonotype appeared a few times. The chain employs TRBV20-1 and TRBJ1-1; the match to TRBD1 covers 9 bases. Germline-derived CDR1 and CDR2 are DFQATT and SNEGSKA (reference sequence). The CDR3 sequence is 15 residues long. J was trimmed by 5 bases and V by 0 bases; bases with no gene match: 7. The CDR3 here is CSARDSGTGITEAFF. The CDR3 DNA reads TGCAGTGCTAGAGACTCCGGGACAGGGATTACTGAAGCTTTCTTT.

The chain links TRBV7-9 to TRBJ2-7; TRBD1 matches at 8 bases. Germline CDR1 SEHNR, CDR2 FQNEAQ (reference sequence). Trimming took 1 base from V and 4 from J; bases not matched to a gene: 6. This CDR3 has 15 residues. As DNA, the CDR3 is TGTGCCAGCAGCTTAGATCGGCAGGGGGCTTACGAGCAGTACTTC. It is translated as CASSLDRQGAYEQYF.

This clonotype has a handful of counts. The J gene is TRBJ1-2, the V gene TRBV24-1; no clear D gene. The V end was cut by 4 bases, the J end by 9 bases, with 17 bases between. Germline V gives CDR1 KGHDR, CDR2 SFDVKD. CDR3 length: 14 amino acids. CDR3 region: CATSDPRGVSSYTF. CDR3 coding DNA: TGTGCCACCAGTGACCCTCGAGGTGTTAGCAGCTACACCTTC.

The V gene is TRBV20-1, the J gene TRBJ2-5, with D possibly matching TRBD1 (6 bases). Germline CDR1 reads DFQATT; CDR2 reads SNEGSKA (reference sequence). The CDR3 is made up of 15 amino acids. V lost 6 bases and J 2 bases, leaving 19 bases between the germline ends. DNA for the CDR3: TGCAGTGCAGAACGCGGACAGAGCAAGCAAGAGACCCAGTACTTC. It specifies CSAERGQSKQETQYF.

The J gene is TRBJ1-6, the V gene TRBV5-1; D is uncertain. The CDR3 contains 14 residues. The ends were cut back, 2 bases at V and 7 bases at J, with 10 bases in the middle. In germline, CDR1 is SGHRS, CDR2 YFSETQ. The CDR3 loop is CASSFAVSNSPLHF. The CDR3 coding sequence is TGCGCCAGCAGCTTCGCCGTTTCAAATTCACCCCTCCACTTT.

This rearrangement joins TRBV27 to TRBJ1-2, with no clear D. V dropped 3 bases and J dropped 8 bases, with 16 bases sitting between them. Germline V gives CDR1 MNHEY, CDR2 SMNVEV (reference sequence). The CDR3 totals 14 residues. CDR3 loop: CASSFYGSARGYTF. The CDR3 DNA reads TGTGCCAGCAGTTTCTACGGGTCTGCGAGAGGCTACACCTTC.

CDR3 nucleotide sequence: TGTGCCATCAGGGAACAGGGGAAGAACTATGGCTACACCTTC. Translation gives CAIREQGKNYGYTF. The chain links TRBV10-3 to TRBJ1-2; 7 bases agree with TRBD1. Germline V gives CDR1 ENHRY, CDR2 SYGVKD. CDR3 size: 14 residues. V was pared by 6 bases and J by 2 bases, with 6 bases of the junction left unmatched.

This clonotype occurred once. The V call is TRBV3-1, the J call TRBJ2-1; weak D call: TRBD2 (6 bases). The germline gives CDR1 LGHDT, CDR2 YNNKEL (reference sequence). The CDR3 loop spans 17 amino acids. The V and J ends lost 3 bases and 1 base respectively, with 16 bases between them. CDR3 protein: CASSHSRDSFSYNEQFF. CDR3 nucleotide sequence: TGTGCCAGCAGCCACTCCCGGGACTCCTTTTCCTACAATGAGCAGTTCTTC.

The CDR3 DNA is TGCAGTGCTAGGACCGGGACGACGGGCCCTAATGAAAAACTGTTTTTT. The encoded protein is CSARTGTTGPNEKLFF. The rearrangement uses TRBV20-1 and TRBJ1-4; the D gene is possibly TRBD1 (5 bases). This CDR3 comprises 16 residues. Trimming cost V 3 bases and J 3 bases, with 17 bases left between them. Germline lookup yields CDR1 DFQATT and CDR2 SNEGSKA (reference sequence).

The chain has TRBV27 and TRBJ2-2; a possible D gene is TRBD1 (7 bases). Germline V gene sequence: CDR1 MNHEY, CDR2 SMNVEV (reference sequence). Trimming shortened V by 6 bases and J by 1 base, and 15 bases separated the two germline ends. The CDR3 is made up of 16 amino acids. CDR3 residues: CASRMGGQVNTGELFF. The DNA for the CDR3 is TGTGCCAGCAGAATGGGAGGACAGGTGAACACCGGGGAGCTGTTTTTT.

The chain couples TRBV20-1 to TRBJ1-2; D unresolved. Trimming cost V 6 bases and J 4 bases, with 12 bases left between them. Germline V lookup: CDR1 DFQATT, CDR2 SNEGSKA (reference sequence). The CDR3 is made up of 12 amino acids. The CDR3 region has the DNA TGCAGTGCGGACCGGGCCGCCTATGGCTACACCTTC. Protein sequence: CSADRAAYGYTF.

The V and J genes are TRBV6-5 and TRBJ1-2; no definite D call. The CDR3 runs to 13 residues. From germline, CDR1 is MNHEY and CDR2 SVGAGI. V shed 2 bases and J shed 3 bases, with 7 bases lying between them. CDR3 sequence reads: CASSYRLDYGYTF. CDR3 nucleotide sequence: TGTGCCAGCAGTTACCGACTTGACTATGGCTACACCTTC.

CDR3 protein: CASGSPTRHTEAFF. CDR3 nucleotide sequence: TGTGCCAGCGGATCGCCGACAAGGCACACTGAAGCTTTCTTT. The chain has TRBV7-8 and TRBJ1-1; D gene ambiguous. This CDR3 contains 14 residues. Trimming took off 8 bases at V and 3 bases at J, with 16 bases between the two ends. Germline V gene sequence: CDR1 SGHVS, CDR2 FQNEAQ.

This chain links TRBV3-1 with TRBJ2-5, with D possibly TRBD2 on 5 matching bases. The length of the CDR3 is 13 residues. Trimming removed 5 bases at V and 3 bases at J, with 10 bases between. CDR1 LGHDT and CDR2 YNNKEL come from the germline V gene (reference sequence). CDR3 nucleotide sequence: TGTGCCAGCAGCGAGCGGTCGAAAGAGACCCAGTACTTC. Its translation is CASSERSKETQYF.

This chain links TRBV18 with TRBJ1-1; D is ambiguous. This CDR3 has 14 residues. The germline V gene encodes CDR1 KGHSH and CDR2 LQKENI. V was shortened by 2 bases and J by 4 bases, with 11 bases between the two germline ends. The CDR3 spells CASSPAKGVTEAFF. CDR3 nucleotides: TGTGCCAGCTCACCAGCCAAGGGTGTCACTGAAGCTTTCTTT.

This clonotype has a handful of counts. This rearrangement joins TRBV6-1 to TRBJ1-2, with D hard to call. V lost 3 bases to trimming and J lost 0 bases, with 11 bases between them. Looked up from germline, CDR1 is MNHNS and CDR2 is SASEGT. The CDR3 runs to 15 residues. CDR3 residues: CASSDGAEANYGYTF. The DNA of the CDR3 is TGTGCCAGCAGTGATGGTGCGGAAGCTAACTATGGCTACACCTTC.

The gene calls are TRBV2 and TRBJ1-5; D not certain. The CDR3 is made up of 14 amino acids. In germline, CDR1 is SNHLY, CDR2 FYNNEI. Trimming removed 4 bases from V and 1 base from J, with 8 bases in between. The DNA for the CDR3 is TGTGCCAGCAGTGTTTGGGGAAGCAATCAGCCCCAGCATTTT. Protein: CASSVWGSNQPQHF.

There are a few counts of this clonotype. This chain uses TRBV6-1 with TRBJ1-5, with D tentatively TRBD1 (5 bases). V lost 0 bases and J lost 9, with 12 bases in between. The CDR3 spans 14 residues. Germline CDR1 MNHNS, CDR2 SASEGT. CDR3 sequence (DNA): TGTGCCAGCAGTGAAGCACAGGTGAGACGGCCCCAGCATTTT. Its protein is CASSEAQVRRPQHF.

This chain uses TRBV20-1 with TRBJ1-5; the D is unclear. The CDR3 runs to 16 residues. Trimming removed 6 bases from V and 0 bases from J, with 18 bases in between. Germline CDR1 and CDR2: DFQATT and SNEGSKA (reference sequence). The CDR3 DNA reads TGCAGTGCGAGAATATACACTGGACGTAGCAATCAGCCCCAGCATTTT. Amino acids: CSARIYTGRSNQPQHF.

The chain is built from TRBV6-1 and TRBJ1-3, with 8 nucleotides matching TRBD1. With V trimmed by 6 bases and J by 2 bases, 9 bases remained unmatched. Germline V lookup: CDR1 MNHNS, CDR2 SASEGT. The CDR3 loop spans 16 amino acids. CDR3 coding DNA: TGTGCCAGCAGACCGGACAGGGAGGATACTGGAAACACCATATATTTT. Protein product: CASRPDREDTGNTIYF.

The chain couples TRBV21-1 to TRBJ2-5; the table's D call, TRBD2, has no DNA check behind it. TRBV21-1 is designated a pseudogene. This CDR3 spans 16 amino acids. The CDR3 region is CASSKTSGGNQETQYF. CDR3 in DNA: TGTGCCAGCAGCAAGACTAGCGGGGGGAACCAAGAGACCCAGTACTTC.